This T cell receptor beta chain was sequenced for a study of T-cell reconstitution after alpha-beta-depleted transplantation in children. TCRbeta library preparation incorporated unique molecular identifiers. One entry per CDR3 protein, called by TCRdb with MiXCR from the PCR reads. This repertoire shows roughly 900 distinct CDR3 sequences, approximately 68% found once; its top ten account for more than 70%. This CDR3 region has 15 residues. V was clipped by 2 bases and J by 7 bases; unmatched bases: 7. Germline CDR1 reads MDHEN; CDR2 reads SYDVKM. The sequence came from a male patient aged 2-9 years who had a stem cell transplant for acute lymphoblastic leukemia, so the T cells may come from the graft donor. The input for sequencing was PBMCs, mostly from graft donor cells, taken 60 days after TCRalphabeta/CD19-depleted stem cell transplant. This chain connects TRBV28 to TRBJ2-2; 7 bases agree with TRBD1. Here the CDR3 reads CASSLLGQRVGELFF. DNA for the CDR3: TGTGCCAGCAGTTTACTGGGACAGAGAGTCGGGGAGCTGTTTTTT.